This record concerns one T cell receptor beta chain sequence. Method: immunoSEQ multiplex PCR; TCRdb's copy keeps in-frame clones and lacks some. The table records just under 250,000 clones, 75% to 90% of them present only once. The data are from a study of blood T cell repertoires in COVID-19. Germline assignment: CDR1 LNHDA and CDR2 SQIVND (reference sequence). This CDR3 is built from 16 residues. The ends lost 5 bases at V and 2 bases at J; junction bases unmatched: 3. V usage is TRBV19 and J usage is TRBJ2-6; TRBD1 agrees at 10 bases. The clonotype comes from a woman in her twenties or thirties who had recovered from COVID-19. Sequencing was done on a sample of peripheral blood. The CDR3 spells CASSPDRGAGANVLTF. The CDR3 coding sequence is TGTGCCAGTAGTCCGGACAGGGGGGCTGGGGCCAACGTCCTGACTTTC.